This is a list of T cell receptor beta chains from one sample in a study of PD-1 blockade in classical Hodgkin lymphoma. Sequencing used immunoSEQ multiplex PCR; TCRdb keeps in-frame clones, though not all of them. The table lists 25,000 to 35,000 clones, about 85% of them singletons. The specimen comprised CD4+ T cells from blood, sampled at baseline. All receptors derive from a human donor with classical Hodgkin lymphoma. The CDR3 runs from the conserved cysteine through the conserved F or W. D genes are given only for firm matches. The size of a clone is reported for some rows only, either as once, few or many, or as a class for expanded clones.

v_gene	abundance	j_gene	d_gene	CDR3nt	CDR3aa
TRBV4-2	NA	TRBJ2-3	NA	TGTGCCAGCAGCCGCGGACTATTCGACCTTAGCACAGATACGCAGTATTTT	CASSRGLFDLSTDTQYF
TRBV6-5	few	TRBJ2-5	NA	TGTGCCAGCACAGGAGAGACCCAGTACTTC	CASTGETQYF
TRBV7-9	NA	TRBJ2-7	TRBD1	TGTGCCAGCAGCTTAGACAGGGGGACCTACGAGCAGTACTTC	CASSLDRGTYEQYF
TRBV5-8	NA	TRBJ1-3	NA	TGTGCCAGCAGCTTGGACAGATCTGGAAACACCATATATTTT	CASSLDRSGNTIYF
TRBV11-2	NA	TRBJ2-2	NA	TGTGCCAGCAGCCCGAACTCCAATGCGAACACCGGGGAGCTGTTTTTT	CASSPNSNANTGELFF
TRBV14	NA	TRBJ1-1	NA	TGTGCCAGCAGCCAAGGGGGCGAGGCTGAAGCTTTCTTT	CASSQGGEAEAFF
TRBV7-7	NA	TRBJ2-7	TRBD1	TGTGCTAGCAGCTCACGGGACAGAGCCTACGAGCAGTACTTC	CASSSRDRAYEQYF
TRBV10-3	NA	TRBJ2-3	TRBD1	TGTGCCATCAGCCCCAGGGGGTCAGAAGATACGCAGTATTTT	CAISPRGSEDTQYF
TRBV2	NA	TRBJ2-1	NA	TGTGCCAGCGTCTCGCTCTCCTACAATGAGCAGTTCTTC	CASVSLSYNEQFF
TRBV19	NA	TRBJ2-1	TRBD2	TGTGCCAGTAGTATGGGGACTAGCGGCCCCTACAATGAGCAGTTCTTC	CASSMGTSGPYNEQFF
TRBV7-2	NA	TRBJ2-3	TRBD1	TGTGCCAGCAGCTTCAGACAGGGGGCCACAGATACGCAGTATTTT	CASSFRQGATDTQYF
TRBV7-2	NA	TRBJ2-7	TRBD2	TGTGCCAGCAGCTTGAATGGACTAGCGGCCTACGAGCAGTACTTC	CASSLNGLAAYEQYF
TRBV7-2	NA	TRBJ2-1	NA	TGTGCCAGCAGCTTAAGCGGAGCCAATGAGCAGTTCTTC	CASSLSGANEQFF
TRBV19	NA	TRBJ2-1	NA	TGTGCCAGTAGTATGGCCCCCCGGGACGATGAGCAGTTCTTC	CASSMAPRDDEQFF
TRBV7-2	NA	TRBJ2-2	NA	TGTGCCAGCAGCTTAGGGGGTAGCGGGAACACCGGGGAGCTGTTTTTT	CASSLGGSGNTGELFF
TRBV18	NA	TRBJ2-2	TRBD2	TGTGCCAGCTCAAAACTAGCGCAGGGCACCGGGGAGCTGTTTTTT	CASSKLAQGTGELFF
TRBV9	NA	TRBJ2-7	NA	TGTGCCAGCAGCGTAGTGGCGTCTGGCGAGCAGTACTTC	CASSVVASGEQYF
TRBV6-5	once	TRBJ2-1	TRBD2	TGTGCCAGCAGTCCTCTAGCGGGAGGATACAATGAGCAGTTCTTC	CASSPLAGGYNEQFF
TRBV2	few	TRBJ1-2	NA	TGTGCCAGCAGCAGCTTCAGACATGGCTACACCTTC	CASSSFRHGYTF
TRBV7-9	NA	TRBJ2-5	NA	TGTGCCAGCAGCTCGGGAGAGACCCAGTACTTC	CASSSGETQYF
TRBV29-1	NA	TRBJ2-7	TRBD2	TGCAGCGGAACTAGCGGGAGTTTCGCCGAGCAGTACTTC	CSGTSGSFAEQYF
TRBV6-5	NA	TRBJ1-5	NA	TGTGCCAGCAGTTACTCCCGGTATGGTCAGCCCCAGCATTTT	CASSYSRYGQPQHF
TRBV5-4	NA	TRBJ2-7	NA	TGTGCCAGCAGCTTGATGTCTAGCGTATACGAGCAGTACTTC	CASSLMSSVYEQYF
TRBV6-6	NA	TRBJ1-2	NA	TGTGCCAGCAGCCAGCCTGGACGGAGAAACTATGGCTACACCTTC	CASSQPGRRNYGYTF
TRBV7-9	NA	TRBJ1-3	NA	TGTGCCAGCAGCAGAGAGGGCGGGGGGGGACTTGGAAACACCATATATTTT	CASSREGGGGLGNTIYF
TRBV4-1	NA	TRBJ1-4	NA	TGCGCCAGCAGCCGCAGCGCGACTAATGAAAAACTGTTTTTT	CASSRSATNEKLFF
TRBV11-3	NA	TRBJ2-1	NA	TGTGCCAGCAGCTTCGGCAGGGGTGGGGACAATGAGCAGTTCTTC	CASSFGRGGDNEQFF
TRBV21-1	NA	TRBJ2-2	NA	TGTGCCAGCAGCAAAAGACAGGCCCGGACGTGGACCGGGGAGCTGTTTTTT	CASSKRQARTWTGELFF
TRBV5-8	NA	TRBJ1-4	TRBD1	TGTGCCAGCAGCCCGCGGACAGGGAGTAATGAAAAACTGTTTTTT	CASSPRTGSNEKLFF
TRBV5-5	NA	TRBJ2-3	NA	TGTGCCAGCAGCTGGAGAGAACAAACAGATACGCAGTATTTT	CASSWREQTDTQYF
TRBV7-8	NA	TRBJ2-3	NA	TGTGCCAGCAGCTTCTCCGGGTCCCCCCAATCGGCGTTGTCAGATACGCAGTATTTT	CASSFSGSPQSALSDTQYF
TRBV20-1	once	TRBJ2-1	NA	TGCAGTGCTCCTGAGGGCCAATGTCAGTTCTTC	CSAPEGQCQFF
TRBV6-5	once	TRBJ1-2	TRBD1	TGTGCCAGCAACCGAGACAGGGGGCTAAGCTATGGCTACACCTTC	CASNRDRGLSYGYTF
TRBV28	NA	TRBJ2-5	NA	TGTGCCAGCGGCACCCGTGGGGCTCAAGAGACCCAGTACTTC	CASGTRGAQETQYF
TRBV6-6	NA	TRBJ1-3	NA	TGTGCCAGCAGTTCAAGGGGGAACGTCGGCGTAAACACCATATATTTT	CASSSRGNVGVNTIYF
TRBV2	NA	TRBJ1-4	NA	TGTGCCAGCAGTTTGAGGACACCAACTAATGAAAAACTGTTTTTT	CASSLRTPTNEKLFF
TRBV5-1	NA	TRBJ1-1	NA	TGCGCCAGCAGCGAGGGGGGGCCTGAAGCTTTCTTT	CASSEGGPEAFF
TRBV6-1	NA	TRBJ2-5	TRBD2	TGTGCCAGCAGTAAGACTAGCTGGGAGACCCAGTACTTC	CASSKTSWETQYF
TRBV2	NA	TRBJ2-7	TRBD1	TGTGCCAGCAGTGTTGGGACAGGGGCCTACGAGCAGTACTTC	CASSVGTGAYEQYF
TRBV2	NA	TRBJ1-2	NA	TGTGCCAGCAGCCGGGGGGGGAGTTATCATGGCTACACCTTC	CASSRGGSYHGYTF
TRBV10-3	once	TRBJ2-3	TRBD2	TGTGCCATGGCGGGAGATCCAGATACGCAGTATTTT	CAMAGDPDTQYF
TRBV5-1	NA	TRBJ1-1	NA	TGCGCCAGCAGCTTTGGCACCCGAACTGATGAAGCTTTCTTT	CASSFGTRTDEAFF
TRBV6-5	NA	TRBJ2-5	NA	TGTGCCAGCACCTCGTGGTCCGAGACCCAGTACTTC	CASTSWSETQYF
TRBV5-1	NA	TRBJ2-3	NA	TGCGCCAGCAGCTTGGGAGGTCTGGCAGGTAGCACAGATACGCAGTATTTT	CASSLGGLAGSTDTQYF
TRBV9	NA	TRBJ2-1	TRBD2	TGTGCCAGCAGCGCACGACTAGCGTTGACCTACAATGAGCAGTTCTTC	CASSARLALTYNEQFF
TRBV4-2	NA	TRBJ2-5	TRBD2	TGTGCCAGCAGCCAAGATTCGGTCAAGGTTCTAGCGGGGGGGTCGGCCCAGTACTTC	CASSQDSVKVLAGGSAQYF
TRBV6-5	NA	TRBJ1-1	TRBD1	TGTGCCAGCAGGTACGGGACAGGAGGGACTGAAGCTTTCTTT	CASRYGTGGTEAFF
TRBV5-1	NA	TRBJ1-1	NA	TGCGCCAGCAGCTTGGTAGCAGGGCCCACTGAAGCTTTCTTT	CASSLVAGPTEAFF
TRBV4-1	NA	TRBJ2-1	NA	TGCGCCAGCAGCCAAGATAGGGGCTTGGATTTTGAGGACAATGAGCAGTTCTTC	CASSQDRGLDFEDNEQFF
TRBV19	NA	TRBJ1-1	NA	TGTGCCAGTAAGGACCGGGGAGCTATGAACACTGAAGCTTTCTTT	CASKDRGAMNTEAFF
TRBV25-1	NA	TRBJ2-2	TRBD1	TGTGCCAGCAGTGAAGGGGGTTGGACAGGGAGCACCGGGGAGCTGTTTTTT	CASSEGGWTGSTGELFF
TRBV6-4	once	TRBJ1-2	TRBD1	TGTGCCAGCAGTCCGGGACAGAACTATGGCTACACCTTC	CASSPGQNYGYTF